This T cell receptor (beta chain) was identified in a study of blood T cell repertoires in COVID-19 (dated by TCRdb to the early 2020s). Looking at the study overall: Samples from collaborators originated in the United States, Italy and Spain and spanned both the acute and convalescent phases of COVID-19. A de-identified subject ID, COVID-19 status, age in years and sex were almost always included in the sample metadata. The material from the prospective study consisted of cDNA or gDNA derived from T cells, B-cell-depleted T cells, or PBMCs. Where HLA class I and class II types were available, the types were taken from metadata supplied by the sample provider, not from assay-based typing. The samples were drawn from the first 160 participants of the ongoing ImmuneRACE study and from over 950 subjects provided by 6 global collaborators. The repertoires were released in a freely available public database intended as a resource for research on the immune response to SARS-CoV-2. The dataset comprised deeply sampled blood TCRbeta repertoires from subjects exposed to, actively infected with, or recovered from COVID-19. Results the study describes overall, beyond this receptor: The quantity of clinical and demographic metadata differed by source and by participant and was supplied without curation.

TCRbeta CDR3 regions were amplified from genomic DNA by means of the immunoSEQ Assay, a bias-controlled multiplex PCR. The authors' analysis ran thus. Within the assay, amplification of reference gene primers was used to estimate how many nucleated cells each sample contained. To quantify the absolute abundance of each unique TCRbeta CDR3 rearrangement, sequence reads were collapsed and filtered. For each sample, productive Simpson clonality was calculated by taking the square root of Simpson's diversity index across productive rearrangements. Held by TCRdb, this immuneACCESS table contains in-frame sequences only and omits some clones. Under half of the omission traces to an unresolved V gene where checked; the cause of the rest is unknown. That table is the source of V, J and clone size, and D and trimming were worked out from the DNA. The sample data list roughly 60,000 clones, and roughly 86% of these were observed just once. 6.5% to 8% of the sample rests with the top ten.

A note on this clone: Its antigen target is currently unknown. Per-base quality was not reported, and no clone a single base away is much larger than it.

Taken from cysteine to phenylalanine, the CDR3 has 16 residues. The CDR3 DNA has 48 bases and is translated from base 1. Per the germline V gene (reference sequence), MNHNY is the CDR1 and SVGAGI is the CDR2. V was cut back by 5 bases and J by 0 bases, leaving a gap of 16 bases between them. Whole blood was collected in K2EDTA tubes by collaborating institutions according to the institutions' own protocols. For TCRbeta analysis, collaborator samples were shipped as frozen whole blood, as isolated PBMCs, or as DNA extracted from either sample type. This receptor was obtained from a human donor with active COVID-19. The donor label of this sample is uncertain. Recombination joined TRBV6-6 with TRBJ1-1, with the identity of the D gene unclear. Material for sequencing was peripheral blood. The base sequence is TGTGCCAGCAGTACCCAACGGCGGTACATGAACACTGAAGCTTTCTTT. Its protein is CASSTQRRYMNTEAFF.